The sequence of this T cell receptor beta chain was determined in a study of response to subunit inactivated influenza vaccine. This clonotype was detected only a few times. TCRdb reprocessed the RT-PCR reads via MiXCR and lists one record per CDR3 protein. Of more than 500,000 distinct CDR3 sequences listed, about 10% are singletons. CDR3 length: 11 residues. CDR1 is SGHAT and CDR2 is FQNNGV in the germline V gene. V was shortened by 11 bases and J by 0 bases, with 6 bases between the two germline ends. The same specimen was also included in a second study, on T cells expressing NK-cell markers. That source reports: Production of TCR beta cDNA relied on 5'RACE template switching with UMIs. The share of CD8+ T cells held by dominant NKG2C+ clonotypes was roughly 1.0-8% in about six donors. The CD3+CD56-NKG2C+ fraction of four donors was likewise dominated by these clonotypes.

Sequenced material: PBMCs from blood, taken on the day of vaccination. This chain connects TRBV11-2 to TRBJ2-3; D is unclear. The source of this sequence is a man in his fifties or sixties who received an inactivated influenza vaccine. In nucleotides, the CDR3 is TGTGCCGGCTCAAGCACAGATACGCAGTATTTT. Translating gives CAGSSTDTQYF. Complete variable domain (other parts from reference TRBV11-2 and TRBJ2-3): EAGVAQSPRYKIIEKRQSVAFWCNPISGHATLYWYQQILGQGPKLLIQFQNNGVVDDSQLPKDRFSAERLKGVDSTLKIQPAKLEDSAVYLCAGSSTDTQYFGPGTRLTVL.